This TCR beta chain was recovered during a study of blood T cell repertoires in COVID-19. Clones were sequenced by immunoSEQ multiplex PCR, and TCRdb holds only the in-frame ones, with some missing. The sample has 350,000 to 400,000 clones; over 75% are singletons. Germline loops: CDR1 SGHVS, CDR2 FNYEAQ. V shed 1 base, J shed 5 bases, and the junction held 0 bases outside the gene matches. This CDR3 region has 13 residues. The clonotype comes from a woman aged 25-40 years who had recovered from COVID-19. The rearrangement joins TRBV7-6 to TRBJ2-7, with 9 positions matching TRBD2. Specimen: PBMCs or T cells enriched from blood (not recorded which). The CDR3 DNA sequence: TGTGCCAGCAGCTTAGGGACTAGCGACGAGCAGTACTTC. Residues: CASSLGTSDEQYF.